The clone carrying this T cell receptor beta chain was detected a few times. The antigen remains undetermined. These data come from a study of beta chain features in type 1 diabetes. Expressed TCRB transcripts were sequenced, since all the RNA that had been isolated was reverse transcribed. TCRdb keeps only in-frame clones here, not all; method: immunoSEQ multiplex PCR. The data contain nearly 700,000 clones, over 10% of them seen just once; the ten biggest clones take up around 0.022%. Study-wide results and caveats: All four CD4+ subsets of Type 1 diabetes patients contained TCRB CDR3s that were moderately but significantly shorter.

Trimming removed 6 bases from V and 8 bases from J; junction bases left unmatched: 8. Germline CDR1 is MGHRA and CDR2 is YSYEKL. CDR3 length: 14 residues. The chain joins TRBV4-1 to TRBJ2-1; 9 nucleotides agree with TRBD2. What was sequenced was naive CD4+ T cells from blood. This receptor was obtained from a man in his late teens or twenties with type 1 diabetes. The CDR3 DNA follows: TGCGCCAGCAGTTACGAGCGGGGGGCTTATGAGCAGTTCTTC. Translation gives CASSYERGAYEQFF.